The 32 T cell receptor beta chains reported below all come from one sample, sequenced in a study of beta chain features in type 1 diabetes. General study results and limits: TCRB CDR3 length was moderately but significantly reduced in all four CD4+ subsets of Type 1 diabetes patients.

The whole isolated RNA underwent reverse transcription, so sequencing captured expressed TCRB transcripts. The method was immunoSEQ multiplex PCR; TCRdb's version includes in-frame clones alone and lacks a portion of them. The sample lists roughly 100,000 clones; under 30% were seen once. Their antigen targets remain unknown. The specimen was central memory CD4+ T cells from blood. The receptors originated from a woman aged 18-29 years with type 1 diabetes.

This clone was seen a few times. The rearrangement uses TRBV18 and TRBJ1-1, with D maybe TRBD1 (5 bases). Germline CDR1 is KGHSH and CDR2 is LQKENI. V lost 2 bases and J lost 12, with 13 bases in between. This CDR3 region has 12 residues. In DNA, the CDR3 is TGTGCCAGCTCACCAATCACAGGTCGATCTTTCTTT. It codes for CASSPITGRSFF.

This clone was detected only a few times. This chain connects TRBV28 to TRBJ2-1; 7 bases are a match to TRBD2. Germline trimming cut 8 bases from V and 9 bases from J; bases unmatched to any gene: 7. Germline CDR1 is MDHEN and CDR2 is SYDVKM. The CDR3 is 12 residues long. The DNA for the CDR3 is TGTGCCAGCTACCACCCTAGCGGTGAGCAGTTCTTC. This encodes CASYHPSGEQFF.

Only a few counts were recorded for this clone. The rearrangement uses TRBV7-2 and TRBJ1-4; no definite D call. This CDR3 is 15 amino acids long. V was shortened by 5 bases and J by 0 bases, with 10 bases between the two germline ends. Germline assignment: CDR1 SGHTA and CDR2 FQGNSA. CDR3 sequence reads: CASSPQIATNEKLFF. CDR3 coding DNA: TGTGCCAGCAGCCCACAGATCGCAACTAATGAAAAACTGTTTTTT.

A few counts support this clone. The rearrangement uses TRBV6-6 and TRBJ1-2; TRBD1 agrees at 11 bases. In germline, CDR1 is MNHNY, CDR2 SVGAGI (reference sequence). V gave up 4 bases and J gave up 8 bases; unmatched junction bases: 12. CDR3 size: 16 residues. This CDR3 is CASSFGTGTGGGGYTF. In DNA, the CDR3 is TGTGCCAGCAGTTTCGGTACCGGGACAGGGGGAGGAGGCTACACCTTC.

V gene TRBV2 combines with J gene TRBJ2-2; D call uncertain. V lost 6 bases, J lost 8 bases, and 22 bases lay in between. This CDR3 has 16 amino acids. The germline CDR1 and CDR2 sequences are SNHLY and FYNNEI. The CDR3 loop reads CASRAEVVANGGELFF. For the CDR3, the DNA is TGTGCCAGCAGGGCTGAGGTGGTGGCTAACGGGGGGGAGCTGTTTTTT.

The chain uses TRBV6-1 and TRBJ2-3; 12 nucleotides align to TRBD2. The CDR3 has 15 residues. CDR1 and CDR2 (germline): MNHNS, SASEGT. The V gene end was trimmed by 7 bases and the J gene end by 6 bases; junction bases not matched to a gene: 8. CDR3 loop: CASNQLAGGRDTQYF. The CDR3 coding sequence is TGTGCCAGCAACCAACTAGCGGGAGGTCGGGATACGCAGTATTTT.

CDR3 amino acids: CASSLDGGLTQYF. CDR3 nucleotide sequence: TGCGCCAGCAGCTTGGACGGTGGGCTCACCCAGTACTTC. The gene calls are TRBV5-1 and TRBJ2-5; D is undetermined. CDR3 size: 13 residues. CDR1 and CDR2 from the germline V gene are SGHRS and YFSETQ. The V end lost 0 bases, the J end lost 8 bases, and 11 bases lay between the germline ends.

This clone was detected only a few times. This rearrangement joins TRBV6-5 to TRBJ1-1; no firm D call. Trimming shortened V by 8 bases and J by 5 bases, and 12 bases separated the two germline ends. The germline CDR1 and CDR2 sequences are MNHEY and SVGAGI. This CDR3 is built from 12 residues. The CDR3 DNA sequence: TGTGCCAGCTTTAAGGGAGGGACTGAAGCTTTCTTT. Translating it yields CASFKGGTEAFF.

The chain combines TRBV29-1 with TRBJ1-2, with D tentatively TRBD1 (5 bases). Germline V CDR1 and CDR2: SQVTM, ANQGSEA. This CDR3 spans 12 amino acids. V lost 2 bases and J lost 5, with 9 bases in between. The CDR3 sequence is CSVERTPYGYTF. The CDR3 nucleotides are TGCAGCGTTGAAAGGACACCGTATGGCTACACCTTC.

The genes are TRBV28 and TRBJ1-1, with D possibly TRBD1 on 5 matching bases. Germline V gives CDR1 MDHEN, CDR2 SYDVKM. V dropped 6 bases and J dropped 3 bases, with 17 bases sitting between them. The CDR3 loop spans 15 amino acids. The CDR3 here is CASSPRGVGDTEAFF. For the CDR3, the DNA is TGTGCCAGCAGCCCTCGTGGGGTAGGGGACACTGAAGCTTTCTTT. The full variable domain, in which reference TRBV28 and TRBJ1-1 provide the parts outside the CDR3, is DVKVTQSSRYLVKRTGEKVFLECVQDMDHENMFWYRQDPGLGLRLIYFSYDVKMKEKGDIPEGYSVSREKKERFSLILESASTNQTSMYLCASSPRGVGDTEAFFGQGTRLTVV.

This chain uses TRBV9 with TRBJ2-2; D perhaps matches TRBD2 (7 bases). V lost 4 bases, J lost 5 bases, and 24 bases lay in between. CDR1 is SGDLS and CDR2 is YYNGEE in the germline V gene. The CDR3 loop spans 18 amino acids. The CDR3 DNA follows: TGTGCCAGCAGCACCCCATGGGGGGGCTTGGATATTACCGGGGAGCTGTTTTTT. Encoded protein: CASSTPWGGLDITGELFF. The whole variable domain, filled in from reference TRBV9 and TRBJ2-2, reads DSGVTQTPKHLITATGQRVTLRCSPRSGDLSVYWYQQSLDQGLQFLIQYYNGEERAKGNILERFSAQQFPDLHSELNLSSLELGDSALYFCASSTPWGGLDITGELFFGEGSRLTVL.

This clone was picked up one time. The chain recombines TRBV19 with TRBJ1-1; D is uncertain. V was pared by 6 bases and J by 2 bases, with 16 bases between. This CDR3 spans 15 amino acids. Germline V gene lookup returns CDR1 LNHDA and CDR2 SQIVND (reference sequence). The CDR3 nucleotides are TGTGCCAGTAGCCCGGGAGGCAGACCAAACACTGAAGCTTTCTTT. Its translation: CASSPGGRPNTEAFF.

This clone was counted a single time. This chain connects TRBV18 to TRBJ2-7; 14 positions match TRBD2. Germline CDR1 is KGHSH and CDR2 is LQKENI. J lost 3 bases, V lost 6 bases, and 7 bases had no gene match. This CDR3 comprises 16 residues. The CDR3 coding sequence is TGTGCCAGCTCTCCAGGACTAGCGGGAGGCCGCTACGAGCAGTACTTC. It codes for CASSPGLAGGRYEQYF.

The chain links TRBV9 to TRBJ1-2; TRBD1 matches at 7 bases. The CDR3 length is 14 residues. V lost 3 bases, J lost 3 bases, and 5 bases stayed unmatched. CDR1 SGDLS and CDR2 YYNGEE come from the germline V gene. CDR3 coding DNA: TGTGCCAGCAGCGCGAGGGGGCTTGACTATGGCTACACCTTC. Encoded protein: CASSARGLDYGYTF.

The rearrangement links TRBV28 to TRBJ1-3; unclear D gene. CDR1 is MDHEN and CDR2 is SYDVKM in the germline V gene. This CDR3 comprises 16 residues. V was shortened by 3 bases and J by 0 bases, with 12 bases between the two germline ends. This CDR3 reads CASSFLDGDSGNTIYF. Here the CDR3 DNA reads TGTGCCAGCAGTTTTCTGGACGGGGACTCTGGAAACACCATATATTTT.

The V and J genes are TRBV7-9 and TRBJ1-3, with unresolved D. Germline V gene sequence: CDR1 SEHNR, CDR2 FQNEAQ (reference sequence). This CDR3 has 16 amino acids. The V gene lost 1 base and the J gene lost 4 bases, with 14 bases spanning the gap. CDR3: CASSLVGRTAGNTIYF. As DNA, the CDR3 is TGTGCCAGCAGCTTAGTGGGCAGGACTGCGGGAAACACCATATATTTT.

This clone was seen a handful of times. V and J are TRBV7-2 and TRBJ2-7, with 8 positions matching TRBD1. The CDR3 is made up of 15 amino acids. V gave up 3 bases and J gave up 3 bases; unmatched junction bases: 7. Per germline, CDR1 SGHTA and CDR2 FQGNSA. The CDR3 nucleotides are TGTGCCAGCAGCTTTACGACAGGGGTCGGCTACGAGCAGTACTTC. This sequence encodes CASSFTTGVGYEQYF.

This clone came up a few times. The gene calls are TRBV5-6 and TRBJ2-3; a weak D match, TRBD2 (6 bases). CDR1 is SGHDT and CDR2 is YYEEEE in the germline V gene. The germline V and J ends were trimmed by 1 base and 3 bases, with 12 bases remaining between them. The CDR3 is 15 residues long. CDR3 in DNA: TGTGCCAGCAGCTTGACGGGAGCCATGACAGATACGCAGTATTTT. Translation gives CASSLTGAMTDTQYF. The full variable domain, completed using reference TRBV5-6 and TRBJ2-3, is DAGVTQSPTHLIKTRGQQVTLRCSPKSGHDTVSWYQQALGQGPQFIFQYYEEEERQRGNFPDRFSGHQFPNYSSELNVNALLLGDSALYLCASSLTGAMTDTQYFGPGTRLTVL.

The V call is TRBV19, the J call TRBJ2-2; 11 bases are a match to TRBD2. The CDR3 has 16 amino acids. The germline V gene encodes CDR1 LNHDA and CDR2 SQIVND (reference sequence). J gave up 4 bases and V 6 bases, and 7 bases lay outside the gene matches. Here the CDR3 DNA reads TGTGCCAGTAGATCCGGGACTAGCGGTTTCACCGGGGAGCTGTTTTTT. Its protein product is CASRSGTSGFTGELFF.

This clone has just a few counts. This chain connects TRBV9 to TRBJ2-2; 8 bases agree with TRBD2. CDR1 is SGDLS, CDR2 YYNGEE, per germline. J gave up 1 base and V 0 bases, and 5 bases lay outside the gene matches. The CDR3 spans 17 residues. The CDR3 DNA sequence: TGTGCCAGCAGCGTAGATGGACTAGCTGTGAACACCGGGGAGCTGTTTTTT. Translating gives CASSVDGLAVNTGELFF.

This clone appeared once. The chain joins TRBV9 to TRBJ1-2; D unresolved. V lost 3 bases to trimming and J lost 4 bases, with 10 bases between them. CDR1 and CDR2 from the germline V gene are SGDLS and YYNGEE. This CDR3 spans 13 amino acids. CDR3 protein: CASSAERTYGYTF. The CDR3 DNA is TGTGCCAGCAGCGCCGAGAGAACCTATGGCTACACCTTC.

There are a few counts of this clone. The gene calls are TRBV18 and TRBJ1-1; 9 bases agree with TRBD1. The germline CDR1 and CDR2 sequences are KGHSH and LQKENI. CDR3 size: 14 residues. V shed 5 bases, J shed 5 bases, and the junction held 6 bases outside the gene matches. CDR3 in amino acids: CASSEGQGVTEAFF. CDR3 nucleotide sequence: TGTGCCAGCTCAGAGGGACAGGGTGTGACTGAAGCTTTCTTT. Supplemented by reference TRBV18 and TRBJ1-1, the full variable domain reads NAGVMQNPRHLVRRRGQEARLRCSPMKGHSHVYWYRQLPEEGLKFMVYLQKENIIDESGMPKERFSAEFPKEGPSILRIQQVVRGDSAAYFCASSEGQGVTEAFFGQGTRLTVV.

This clone has only a few counts. The genes are TRBV5-6 and TRBJ1-2, with 7 nucleotides matching TRBD1. Germline V CDR1 and CDR2: SGHDT, YYEEEE. Unmatched junction bases numbered 4, after V lost 4 bases and J lost 4 bases. This CDR3 comprises 13 residues. CDR3 loop: CASSPRTGYGYTF. The CDR3 coding sequence is TGTGCCAGCAGCCCTCGGACAGGCTATGGCTACACCTTC.

This clone appeared a few times. J is TRBJ1-5 and V is TRBV18, with 7 bases identical to TRBD1. In germline, CDR1 is KGHSH, CDR2 LQKENI. CDR3 length: 14 amino acids. V was pared by 5 bases and J by 7 bases, with 8 bases of the junction left unmatched. CDR3 in DNA: TGTGCCAGCTCATTGGAAAGGGGGCAACAGCCCCAGCATTTT. Its protein is CASSLERGQQPQHF.

The chain joins TRBV10-3 to TRBJ1-3; tentative D call: TRBD1 (5 bases). Deletions cut 7 bases from V and 1 base from J, with 8 bases between. The CDR3 runs 13 residues. Germline CDR1 and CDR2: ENHRY and SYGVKD. CDR3 region: CAIMGLSGNTIYF. The CDR3 DNA reads as TGTGCCATCATGGGACTATCTGGAAACACCATATATTTT.

There are a few counts of this clone. The V call is TRBV19, the J call TRBJ2-3, with no clear D. Germline CDR1 reads LNHDA; CDR2 reads SQIVND (reference sequence). V lost 3 bases and J 5 bases, leaving 12 bases between the germline ends. The CDR3 loop spans 14 amino acids. The chain's CDR3 is CASSMLARGDTQYF. The CDR3 DNA sequence: TGTGCCAGTAGTATGCTCGCTAGAGGAGATACGCAGTATTTT. Using reference TRBV19 and TRBJ2-3 for the parts outside the CDR3, the full variable domain is DGGITQSPKYLFRKEGQNVTLSCEQNLNHDAMYWYRQDPGQGLRLIYYSQIVNDFQKGDIAEGYSVSREKKESFPLTVTSAQKNPTAFYLCASSMLARGDTQYFGPGTRLTVL.

The chain employs TRBV18 and TRBJ1-2; 7 nucleotides agree with TRBD1. Germline CDR1 reads KGHSH; CDR2 reads LQKENI. With 4 bases clipped from V and 4 bases from J, the junction kept 6 bases outside the gene matches. This CDR3 has 14 amino acids. DNA of the CDR3: TGTGCCAGCTCACACGGGACAGATAGCTATGGCTACACCTTC. Translating gives CASSHGTDSYGYTF.

This clone occurred a few times. The V gene is TRBV30, the J gene TRBJ2-3; D is perhaps TRBD1 (5 bases). Germline CDR1 is GTSNPN and CDR2 is SVGIG (reference sequence). Trimming left V 7 bases short and J 4 bases short, with 15 bases between. The CDR3 is 13 amino acids. The CDR3 region has the DNA TGTGCCTCCACAGACAGTATAGCAGATACGCAGTATTTT. As protein: CASTDSIADTQYF.

The genes are TRBV18 and TRBJ2-2, with 12 bases identical to TRBD2. From germline, CDR1 is KGHSH and CDR2 LQKENI. After removal of 6 bases from V and 3 bases from J, the junction contained 14 bases not matched to a gene. This CDR3 has 19 residues. This chain's CDR3 is CASSMGLAGLYDDTGELFF. As DNA, the CDR3 is TGTGCCAGCTCGATGGGACTAGCGGGCCTTTACGATGACACCGGGGAGCTGTTTTTT.

The chain joins TRBV19 to TRBJ2-4; 8 bases are a match to TRBD1. The CDR3 covers 15 residues. With 7 bases clipped from V and 0 bases from J, the junction kept 5 bases outside the gene matches. Germline V lookup: CDR1 LNHDA, CDR2 SQIVND (reference sequence). In DNA form, the CDR3 reads TGTGCCAGTACCCCGACAGGGGCAGCCAAAAACATTCAGTACTTC. Translated, it gives CASTPTGAAKNIQYF. Based on the CDR3 plus reference TRBV19 and TRBJ2-4, the full variable domain is DGGITQSPKYLFRKEGQNVTLSCEQNLNHDAMYWYRQDPGQGLRLIYYSQIVNDFQKGDIAEGYSVSREKKESFPLTVTSAQKNPTAFYLCASTPTGAAKNIQYFGAGTRLSVL.

The V and J genes are TRBV18 and TRBJ1-2; weak D call: TRBD1 (6 bases). With 0 bases removed from V and 4 bases from J, the gap between germline ends came to 12 bases. This CDR3 is 15 amino acids long. Germline values: CDR1 KGHSH, CDR2 LQKENI. This chain's CDR3 is CASSPPTGRGYGYTF. The CDR3 coding sequence is TGTGCCAGCTCACCACCAACAGGGCGCGGCTATGGCTACACCTTC.

This clone was counted a few times. The chain combines TRBV10-2 with TRBJ2-7; 14 bases map to TRBD2. J gave up 7 bases and V 6 bases, and 8 bases lay outside the gene matches. The CDR3 is 15 residues long. Germline V CDR1 and CDR2: WSHSY, SAAADI. The CDR3 coding sequence is TGCGCCAGCAGGGCCCGACTAGCGGGAGGGGGAGAGCAGTACGTC. Amino acids: CASRARLAGGGEQYV.